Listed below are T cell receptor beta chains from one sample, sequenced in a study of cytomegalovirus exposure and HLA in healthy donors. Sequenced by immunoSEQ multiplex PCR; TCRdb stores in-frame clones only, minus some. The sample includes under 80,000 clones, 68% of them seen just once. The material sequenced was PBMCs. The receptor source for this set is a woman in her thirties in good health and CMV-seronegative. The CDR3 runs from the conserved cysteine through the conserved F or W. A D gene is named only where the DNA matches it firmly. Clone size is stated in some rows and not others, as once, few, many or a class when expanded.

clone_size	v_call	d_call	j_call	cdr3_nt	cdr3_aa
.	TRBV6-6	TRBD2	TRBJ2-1	TGTGCCAGCAGAGTAGCGGGGAGAAACAATGAGCAGTTCTTC	CASRVAGRNNEQFF
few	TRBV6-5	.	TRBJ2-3	TGTGCCAGCAGTCAACCAGGCACAGATACGCAGTATTTT	CASSQPGTDTQYF
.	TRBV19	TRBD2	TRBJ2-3	TGTGCCAGTAGTGTAACTGTAGCGGGGGGACCAACAGATACGCAGTATTTT	CASSVTVAGGPTDTQYF
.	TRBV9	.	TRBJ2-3	TGTGCCAGCAGCGTAGATTCAGAGCGTAGCACAGATACGCAGTATTTT	CASSVDSERSTDTQYF
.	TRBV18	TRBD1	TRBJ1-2	TGTGCCAGCTCACCACCGAAGGGACAGAGTGCCTACACCTTC	CASSPPKGQSAYTF
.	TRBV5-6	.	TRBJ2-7	TGTGCCAGCAGCGCGGGGCCTGGGGCCTACGAGCAGTACTTC	CASSAGPGAYEQYF
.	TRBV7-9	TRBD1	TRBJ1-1	TGTGCCAGCAGCTTAGCGGGACAGGGCCGGGCTGAAGCTTTCTTT	CASSLAGQGRAEAFF
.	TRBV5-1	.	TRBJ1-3	TGCGCCAGCAGCTCGCAGGGGAGTGGAAACACCATATATTTT	CASSSQGSGNTIYF
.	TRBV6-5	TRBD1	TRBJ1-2	TGTGCCAGCAGTTACTCTACCTTGGGACAGGGCGGCTACACCTTC	CASSYSTLGQGGYTF
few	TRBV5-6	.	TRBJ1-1	TGTGCCAGCAGCTTCCAGACAGAACCTGAAGCTTTCTTT	CASSFQTEPEAFF
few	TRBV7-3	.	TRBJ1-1	TGTGCCAGCAGCTCCAGGCGACACACTGAAGCTTTCTTT	CASSSRRHTEAFF
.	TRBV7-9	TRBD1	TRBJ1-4	TGTGCCAGCTCCACGGACAGGGAGGAAAAACTGTTTTTT	CASSTDREEKLFF
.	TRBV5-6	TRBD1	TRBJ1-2	TGTGCCAGCAGCCGGACAGGGGTGGACGGCTACACCTTC	CASSRTGVDGYTF
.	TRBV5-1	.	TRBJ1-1	TGCGCCAGCCGCTTACTCGCTAACACTGAAGCTTTCTTT	CASRLLANTEAFF
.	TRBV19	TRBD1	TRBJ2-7	TGTGCCAGTAGTGCCGGGACAGGGGGCTACGAGCAGTACTTC	CASSAGTGGYEQYF
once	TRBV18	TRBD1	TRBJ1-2	TGTGCCAGCTCCCCCGGGACAGGGAGCGGCTACACCTTC	CASSPGTGSGYTF
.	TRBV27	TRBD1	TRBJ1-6	TGTGCCACCAATCCCGGGACAGGGGGCCGTTCACCCCTCCACTTT	CATNPGTGGRSPLHF
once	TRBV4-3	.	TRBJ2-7	TGCGCCAGCAGCCAAGCTACAGGGAAGACGGCCTACGAGCAGTACTTC	CASSQATGKTAYEQYF
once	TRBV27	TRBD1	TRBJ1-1	TGTGCCAGCAGTTTCATTGGCACAGGGGTAATTACTGAAGCTTTCTTT	CASSFIGTGVITEAFF
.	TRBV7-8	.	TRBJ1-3	TGTGCCAGCAGCTTAACTGCAGGGGACCACTCTGGAAACACCATATATTTT	CASSLTAGDHSGNTIYF
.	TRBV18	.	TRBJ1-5	TGTGCCAGCTCACCAGGGGGGGATCAGCCCCAGCATTTT	CASSPGGDQPQHF
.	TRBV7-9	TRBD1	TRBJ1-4	TGTGCCAGCAGCTCAACAGGGGGAGGGGAAAAACTGTTTTTT	CASSSTGGGEKLFF
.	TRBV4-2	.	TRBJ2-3	TGTGCCAGCAGCCAAGATTGGCGGGCAGGTAGCACGCAGTATTTT	CASSQDWRAGSTQYF
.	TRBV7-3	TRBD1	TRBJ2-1	TGTGCCAGCAGCTTAGTGGGACAGGGTTACAATGAGCAGTTCTTC	CASSLVGQGYNEQFF
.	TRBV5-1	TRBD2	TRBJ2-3	TGCGCCAGCAGGGCGGGGGGGAGCACAGATACGCAGTATTTT	CASRAGGSTDTQYF
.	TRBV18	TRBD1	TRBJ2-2	TGTGCCAGCTCACTGGGACAGATGAACACCGGGGAGCTGTTTTTT	CASSLGQMNTGELFF
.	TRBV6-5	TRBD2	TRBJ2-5	TGTGCCAGCACGACTAGCGGGGAGTCTGAGCAGTACTTC	CASTTSGESEQYF
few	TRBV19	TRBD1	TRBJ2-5	TGTGCCAGTAGCACGCAAGACAGGGCATGGGAGACCCAGTACTTC	CASSTQDRAWETQYF
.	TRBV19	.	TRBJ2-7	TGTGCCAGTAGTATCAGGGGGGAGGTAAGCTCCTACGAGCAGTACTTC	CASSIRGEVSSYEQYF
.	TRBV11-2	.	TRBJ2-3	TGTGCCAGCAGCTACAGGCTATCATCAGATACGCAGTATTTT	CASSYRLSSDTQYF
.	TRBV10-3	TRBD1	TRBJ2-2	TGTGCCATCAACCCCGGGACAGGAGACACCGGGGAGCTGTTTTTT	CAINPGTGDTGELFF
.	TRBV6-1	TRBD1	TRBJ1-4	TGTGCCAGCAGTGAACTTGGGCAGGGGGTGGGCAAACTGTTTTTT	CASSELGQGVGKLFF
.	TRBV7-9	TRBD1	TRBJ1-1	TGTGCCAGCAGCTTAGGGACAGGGGGCGGGAACACTGAAGCTTTCTTT	CASSLGTGGGNTEAFF
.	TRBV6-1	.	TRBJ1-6	TGTGCCAGCCGACAGAACAATTCACCCCTCCACTTT	CASRQNNSPLHF
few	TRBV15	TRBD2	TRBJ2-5	TGTGCCACCAGCAGCGACGACTTCGGTAGCGGGGGTCAAGAGACCCAGTACTTC	CATSSDDFGSGGQETQYF
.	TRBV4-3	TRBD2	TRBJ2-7	TGCGCCAGCTCCCCGGGACTAGCCTCCTACGAGCAGTACTTC	CASSPGLASYEQYF
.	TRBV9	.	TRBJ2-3	TGTGCCAGCAGCGCCACAGGTACAGATACGCAGTATTTT	CASSATGTDTQYF
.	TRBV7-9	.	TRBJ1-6	TGTGCCAGCAGCTTACACCCCCAGGGGACGGGTTCACCCCTCCACTTT	CASSLHPQGTGSPLHF
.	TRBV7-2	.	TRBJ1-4	TGTGCCAGCAGCTTAGGGCGGGGCCAAAGTGAAAAACTGTTTTTT	CASSLGRGQSEKLFF
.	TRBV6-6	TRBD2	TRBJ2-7	TGTGCCAGCAGACCGGGACTAGGGACCTACGAGCAGTACTTC	CASRPGLGTYEQYF
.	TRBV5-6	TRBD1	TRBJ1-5	TGTGCCAGCAGCTTGTTAGGGACAGGGAATCAGCCCCAGCATTTT	CASSLLGTGNQPQHF
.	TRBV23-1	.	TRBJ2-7	TGCGCCAGCAGTCAATCGAGGACATCCCCTTACTCCTACGAGCAGTACTTC	CASSQSRTSPYSYEQYF
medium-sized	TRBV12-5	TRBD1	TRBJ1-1	TGTGCTAGTGCCCCGATGGACAGGCACACTGAAGCTTTCTTT	CASAPMDRHTEAFF
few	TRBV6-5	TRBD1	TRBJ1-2	TGTGCCAGCAGCGGGACAGCCTATGGCTACACCTTC	CASSGTAYGYTF
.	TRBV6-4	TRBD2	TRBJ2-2	TGTGCCAGCAGTAAGCTAGCGGGGGCCAACACCGGGGAGCTGTTTTTT	CASSKLAGANTGELFF
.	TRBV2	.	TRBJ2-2	TGTGCCAGCAGGGGGACTGTGAACACCGGGGAGCTGTTTTTT	CASRGTVNTGELFF
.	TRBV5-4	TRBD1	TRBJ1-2	TGTGCCAGCAGCCACGTGGGACAGGGTAATGGCTACACCTTC	CASSHVGQGNGYTF
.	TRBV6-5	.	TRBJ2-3	TGTGCCAGCAGACGCTCAGGGGCGCGGACAGATACGCAGTATTTT	CASRRSGARTDTQYF
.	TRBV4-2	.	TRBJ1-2	TGTGCCAGCAGCTGGGGTTCGGGGTTGGACTATGGCTACACCTTC	CASSWGSGLDYGYTF
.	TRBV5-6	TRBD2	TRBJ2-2	TGTGCCAGCAGCCAACTAGCGGGGGGCCAGTACACCGGGGAGCTGTTTTTT	CASSQLAGGQYTGELFF
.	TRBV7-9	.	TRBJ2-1	TGTGCCAGCAGCTCGGGGAAAGGCTCCCACAATGAGCAGTTCTTC	CASSSGKGSHNEQFF
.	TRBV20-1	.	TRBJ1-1	TGCAGTGCTAGATCGGGAGGTGAAGCTTTCTTT	CSARSGGEAFF
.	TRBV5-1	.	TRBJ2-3	TGCGCCAGCAGCTTGGTCGGGGGGCGATCAGATACGCAGTATTTT	CASSLVGGRSDTQYF
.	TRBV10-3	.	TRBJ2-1	TGTGCCATCAGTGAGTCGATGGCAGGCCCCTTCAATGAGCAGTTCTTC	CAISESMAGPFNEQFF
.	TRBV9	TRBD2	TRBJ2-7	TGTGCCAGCAGTCCCCAGCGGGGGGGCAGCGAGCAGTACTTC	CASSPQRGGSEQYF